This T cell receptor beta chain is from a study of T cells in Graves' hyperthyroidism and ophthalmopathy. The CDR3 runs to 14 residues. V lost 2 bases and J 3 bases, leaving 12 bases between the germline ends. Germline assignment: CDR1 SGHNT and CDR2 YYREEE (reference sequence). Participants, patients aged 18 to 65, had newly diagnosed hyperthyroidism with a duration under 2 months. TCR beta CDR3 region amplification was performed from RNA transcripts. When the TCR CDR3 underwent first-round RT-PCR, the HTBI primer set was used. TCRdb called the multiplex PCR reads again in MiXCR, with one record for every CDR3 protein. The sample records 550,000 to 850,000 distinct CDR3 sequences, 18% being singletons. This clonotype has a count of ten or more. The antigen remains undetermined. Findings and limits, study-wide: Appearing also in blood were most of the thyroid clonotypes expanded above 0.001. In validation, the model predicted ophthalmopathy. These predictions came a median about 6.5 months before onset.

The chain couples TRBV5-4 to TRBJ2-7; TRBD2 is a possible D gene (6 bases). Sequenced material: blood. The TCR sequence derives from a woman aged 45 to 65 with Graves' hyperthyroidism that later progressed to Graves' ophthalmopathy. CDR3 protein: CASSFGGMGYEQYF. The CDR3 nucleotides are TGTGCCAGCAGCTTCGGCGGGATGGGCTACGAGCAGTACTTC.